Below, 20 T cell receptor beta chains from the same sample are listed, as sequenced in a study of cytomegalovirus exposure and HLA in healthy donors. Primers included in the PCR were 60 Vbeta and 13 Jbeta primers. Method: immunoSEQ multiplex PCR; TCRdb's copy keeps in-frame clones and lacks some. Counted here are 150,000 to 190,000 clones, roughly 80% occurring once; the ten biggest clones make up 1.3% to 1.5%. Material for sequencing was PBMCs. The receptors come from a man in his late teens or twenties in good health and CMV-seronegative.

The DNA of the CDR3 is TGTGCCAGCAGTTACGGGGAGACTGAAGCTTTCTTT. Protein product: CASSYGETEAFF. The V call is TRBV6-6, the J call TRBJ1-1; D uncertain. Germline lookup yields CDR1 MNHNY and CDR2 SVGAGI (reference sequence). The V end lost 2 bases, the J end lost 5 bases, and 6 bases lay between the germline ends. This CDR3 is built from 12 residues.

This chain uses TRBV11-2 with TRBJ2-5; 9 bases fit TRBD2. With 1 base clipped from V and 3 bases from J, the junction kept 0 bases outside the gene matches. Germline loops: CDR1 SGHAT, CDR2 FQNNGV. The CDR3 sequence is 14 residues long. The CDR3 DNA is TGTGCCAGCAGCTTAGGACTAGCGGAAGAGACCCAGTACTTC. It encodes CASSLGLAEETQYF.

V and J are TRBV7-2 and TRBJ1-2; 10 bases match TRBD1. J gave up 5 bases and V 1 base, and 1 base lay outside the gene matches. Germline values: CDR1 SGHTA, CDR2 FQGNSA. The CDR3 totals 14 residues. The CDR3 loop is CASSLEGQGYGYTF. CDR3 DNA: TGTGCCAGCAGCTTAGAGGGACAGGGGTATGGCTACACCTTC.

This clone was counted a few times. DNA of the CDR3: TGTGCCAGCAGTTTCCGGGGGGCACGTAGTTTCTACGAGCAGTACTTC. Its translation: CASSFRGARSFYEQYF. The chain joins TRBV28 to TRBJ2-7; a weak D match, TRBD2 (7 bases). The germline V gene encodes CDR1 MDHEN and CDR2 SYDVKM. This CDR3 has 16 amino acids. Trimming took off 3 bases at V and 3 bases at J, with 18 bases between the two ends.

Concerning this clone itself: A read error may produce the germline difference seen at one junction end. This chain joins TRBV7-9 and TRBJ2-7; D perhaps matches TRBD1 (6 bases). The CDR3 spans 12 residues. Germline CDR1 and CDR2: SEHNR and FQNEAQ (reference sequence). The CDR3 region has the DNA TGTTCCAGCAGCTTGACAGGTTACGAGCAGTACTTC. Amino acids: CSSSLTGYEQYF.

The V call is TRBV2, the J call TRBJ2-3; TRBD1 might be the D (5 bases). From germline, CDR1 is SNHLY and CDR2 FYNNEI. The CDR3 contains 13 residues. The V end lost 11 bases, the J end lost 6 bases, and 18 bases lay between the germline ends. The CDR3, as DNA: TGTGCCTCAGGGCCTGGGTGGTCGGATACGCAGTATTTT. The encoded protein is CASGPGWSDTQYF. Drawing the rest from reference TRBV2 and TRBJ2-3, the complete variable domain is EPEVTQTPSHQVTQMGQEVILRCVPISNHLYFYWYRQILGQKVEFLVSFYNNEISEKSEIFDDQFSVERPDGSNFTLKIRSTKLEDSAMYFCASGPGWSDTQYFGPGTRLTVL.

This clone was seen a few times. The CDR3 region has the DNA TGTGCCAGCAGTCCCAACCAAGCGGGAGTTTACGAGCAGTACTTC. This gives the protein CASSPNQAGVYEQYF. This chain joins TRBV27 and TRBJ2-7; 8 positions match TRBD2. Trimming removed 5 bases from V and 4 bases from J; junction bases left unmatched: 10. Germline values: CDR1 MNHEY, CDR2 SMNVEV (reference sequence). The CDR3 is 15 amino acids.

The chain is built from TRBV27 and TRBJ1-5; no reliable D call. Trimming removed 2 bases at V and 2 bases at J, with 7 bases between. Per germline, CDR1 MNHEY and CDR2 SMNVEV (reference sequence). The CDR3 contains 14 residues. The CDR3: CASSLRQGNQPQHF. The DNA of the CDR3 is TGTGCCAGCAGTTTACGGCAGGGCAATCAGCCCCAGCATTTT.

The chain combines TRBV18 with TRBJ2-1; the match to TRBD1 covers 10 bases. V shed 4 bases, J shed 8 bases, and the junction held 5 bases outside the gene matches. The germline V gene encodes CDR1 KGHSH and CDR2 LQKENI. This CDR3 comprises 14 residues. The CDR3 spells CASSRRQGAYEQFF. CDR3 DNA: TGTGCCAGCTCACGACGACAGGGGGCCTATGAGCAGTTCTTC.

V usage is TRBV7-2 and J usage is TRBJ2-7, with D perhaps TRBD1 (6 bases). The CDR3 is made up of 14 amino acids. Germline lookup yields CDR1 SGHTA and CDR2 FQGNSA. V dropped 0 bases and J dropped 7 bases, with 13 bases sitting between them. The CDR3 DNA sequence: TGTGCCAGCAGCTTAGCCCAGGGGTTGGGGGAGCAGTACTTC. Its protein is CASSLAQGLGEQYF.

The chain recombines TRBV5-1 with TRBJ2-1; 9 positions agree with TRBD2. Germline V gene sequence: CDR1 SGHRS, CDR2 YFSETQ. V lost 4 bases and J lost 1; bases outside the gene matches: 18. This CDR3 contains 20 residues. CDR3: CASSRPRVAGGPGSYNEQFF. CDR3 nucleotide sequence: TGCGCCAGCAGCCGTCCTCGGGTGGCGGGAGGGCCGGGGTCCTACAATGAGCAGTTCTTC.

The J gene is TRBJ2-1, the V gene TRBV19, with 8 bases that match TRBD1. Trimming at V came to 9 bases and at J to 0 bases, leaving 13 bases not matched to a gene. Germline values: CDR1 LNHDA, CDR2 SQIVND (reference sequence). The CDR3 has 17 residues. CDR3 DNA: TGTGCCAGCGGCCTCGACAGGGGCGTCAGCTCCTACAATGAGCAGTTCTTC. As protein: CASGLDRGVSSYNEQFF.

The V gene is TRBV28, the J gene TRBJ2-7; perhaps TRBD1 as D (6 bases). Trimming pared 4 bases from V and 1 base from J, leaving 14 bases between. CDR3 length: 15 amino acids. Looked up from germline, CDR1 is MDHEN and CDR2 is SYDVKM. The CDR3 is CASSSHSGESYEQYF. Written as DNA, the CDR3 is TGTGCCAGCAGTTCGCATTCAGGGGAATCCTACGAGCAGTACTTC.

The V and J genes are TRBV7-8 and TRBJ1-5; the match to TRBD1 covers 7 bases. CDR1 and CDR2 from the germline V gene are SGHVS and FQNEAQ. The CDR3 totals 14 residues. The V and J ends lost 3 bases and 6 bases, in that order; junction bases with no gene match: 5. The CDR3 sequence is CASSFPGGGQPQHF. The CDR3 DNA is TGTGCCAGCAGCTTCCCAGGGGGAGGTCAGCCCCAGCATTTT.

This chain connects TRBV7-2 to TRBJ2-1; 9 bases are a match to TRBD2. Looked up from germline, CDR1 is SGHTA and CDR2 is FQGNSA. Unmatched junction bases numbered 9, after V lost 7 bases and J lost 5 bases. This CDR3 is 15 amino acids long. The CDR3 region has the DNA TGTGCCAGCACCACAAGGCGGGAGGGCAACAATGAGCAGTTCTTC. Encoded protein: CASTTRREGNNEQFF.

J is TRBJ2-7 and V is TRBV6-5, with 11 positions matching TRBD2. The CDR3 totals 15 residues. The V gene end was trimmed by 6 bases and the J gene end by 7 bases; junction bases not matched to a gene: 11. Germline V gene lookup returns CDR1 MNHEY and CDR2 SVGAGI. The CDR3 DNA is TGTGCCAGCAGAGGCGCGGTAGCGGGAGGGGGGGAGCAGTACTTC. It is translated as CASRGAVAGGGEQYF.

The chain combines TRBV7-2 with TRBJ2-3; D is perhaps TRBD2 (5 bases). The CDR3 extends over 14 amino acids. V lost 5 bases and J 4 bases, leaving 13 bases between the germline ends. The germline CDR1 and CDR2 sequences are SGHTA and FQGNSA. Here the CDR3 DNA reads TGTGCCAGCAGCCAGCTAGCCGAGGCAGATACGCAGTATTTT. The encoded protein is CASSQLAEADTQYF.

This chain joins TRBV9 and TRBJ2-5, with D perhaps TRBD1 (6 bases). The CDR3 has 16 amino acids. The ends were cut back, 0 bases at V and 1 base at J, with 13 bases in the middle. Per the germline V gene, CDR1 is SGDLS and CDR2 is YYNGEE. This chain's CDR3 is CASSVDPKGVQETQYF. CDR3 DNA: TGTGCCAGCAGCGTAGATCCGAAGGGGGTCCAAGAGACCCAGTACTTC. The full variable domain, with the rest looked up from reference TRBV9 and TRBJ2-5, is DSGVTQTPKHLITATGQRVTLRCSPRSGDLSVYWYQQSLDQGLQFLIQYYNGEERAKGNILERFSAQQFPDLHSELNLSSLELGDSALYFCASSVDPKGVQETQYFGPGTRLLVL.

This clone was observed once. The chain couples TRBV6-6 to TRBJ1-2; D call uncertain. V lost 2 bases and J 0 bases, leaving 10 bases between the germline ends. Per germline, CDR1 MNHNY and CDR2 SVGAGI (reference sequence). The CDR3 contains 15 residues. The CDR3 region is CASSYAPGTNYGYTF. The CDR3 DNA reads as TGTGCCAGCAGTTACGCCCCGGGAACTAACTATGGCTACACCTTC.

The genes are TRBV5-1 and TRBJ2-1; 7 positions match TRBD1. Germline loops: CDR1 SGHRS, CDR2 YFSETQ. With 3 bases clipped from V and 2 bases from J, the junction kept 8 bases outside the gene matches. The CDR3 is 16 residues long. CDR3: CASSSHDRAPYNEQFF. As DNA, the CDR3 is TGCGCCAGCAGCTCCCACGACAGGGCCCCCTACAATGAGCAGTTCTTC.